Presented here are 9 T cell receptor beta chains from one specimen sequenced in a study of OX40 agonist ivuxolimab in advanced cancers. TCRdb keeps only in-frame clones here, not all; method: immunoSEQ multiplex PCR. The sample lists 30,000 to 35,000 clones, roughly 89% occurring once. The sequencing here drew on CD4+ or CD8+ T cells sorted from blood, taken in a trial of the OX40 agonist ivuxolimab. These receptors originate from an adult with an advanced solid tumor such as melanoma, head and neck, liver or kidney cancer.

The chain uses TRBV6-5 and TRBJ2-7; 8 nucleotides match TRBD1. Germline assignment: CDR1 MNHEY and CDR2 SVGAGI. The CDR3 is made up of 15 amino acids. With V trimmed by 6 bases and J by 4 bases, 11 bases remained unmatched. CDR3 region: CASSPIDDRGYEQYF. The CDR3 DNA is TGTGCCAGCAGCCCGATCGATGACAGGGGTTACGAGCAGTACTTC.

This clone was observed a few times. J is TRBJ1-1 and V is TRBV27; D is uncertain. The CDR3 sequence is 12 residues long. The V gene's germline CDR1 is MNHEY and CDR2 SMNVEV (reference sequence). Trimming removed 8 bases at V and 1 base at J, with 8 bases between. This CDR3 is CASRNANTEAFF. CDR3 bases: TGTGCCAGCCGTAACGCGAACACTGAAGCTTTCTTT.

CDR3: CASSYKPGGQNSPLHF. DNA for the CDR3: TGTGCCAGCAGTTACAAGCCAGGCGGTCAAAATTCACCCCTCCACTTT. The genes are TRBV6-6 and TRBJ1-6; D uncertain. The length of the CDR3 is 16 residues. CDR1 is MNHNY, CDR2 SVGAGI, per germline (reference sequence). V was pared by 2 bases and J by 7 bases, with 15 bases between.

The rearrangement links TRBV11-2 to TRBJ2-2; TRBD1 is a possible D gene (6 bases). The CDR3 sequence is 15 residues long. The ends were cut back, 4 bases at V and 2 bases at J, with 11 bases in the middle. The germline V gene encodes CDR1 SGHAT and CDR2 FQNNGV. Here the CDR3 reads CASSYRQDNTGELFF. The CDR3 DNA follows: TGTGCCAGCAGCTACCGACAGGATAACACCGGGGAGCTGTTTTTT. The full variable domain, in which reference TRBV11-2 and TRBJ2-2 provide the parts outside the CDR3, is EAGVAQSPRYKIIEKRQSVAFWCNPISGHATLYWYQQILGQGPKLLIQFQNNGVVDDSQLPKDRFSAERLKGVDSTLKIQPAKLEDSAVYLCASSYRQDNTGELFFGEGSRLTVL.

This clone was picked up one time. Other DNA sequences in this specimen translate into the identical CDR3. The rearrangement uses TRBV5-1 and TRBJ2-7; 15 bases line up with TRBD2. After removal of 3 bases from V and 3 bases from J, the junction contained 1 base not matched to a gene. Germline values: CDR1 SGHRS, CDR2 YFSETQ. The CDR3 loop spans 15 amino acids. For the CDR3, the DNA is TGCGCCAGCAGCTCGGGACTAGCGGGAGGCTACGAGCAGTACTTC. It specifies CASSSGLAGGYEQYF.

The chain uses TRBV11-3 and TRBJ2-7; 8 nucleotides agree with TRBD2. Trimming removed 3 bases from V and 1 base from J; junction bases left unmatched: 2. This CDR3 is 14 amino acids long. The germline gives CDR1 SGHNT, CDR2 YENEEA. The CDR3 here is CASSFTSGSYEQYF. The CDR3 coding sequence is TGTGCCAGCAGCTTTACTAGCGGTTCCTACGAGCAGTACTTC.

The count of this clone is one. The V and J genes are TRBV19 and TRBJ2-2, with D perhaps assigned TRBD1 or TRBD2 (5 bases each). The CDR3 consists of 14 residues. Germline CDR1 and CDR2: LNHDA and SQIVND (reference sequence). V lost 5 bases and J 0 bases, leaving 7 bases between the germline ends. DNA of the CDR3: TGTGCCAGTAGTTGGGGGACGAACACCGGGGAGCTGTTTTTT. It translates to CASSWGTNTGELFF.

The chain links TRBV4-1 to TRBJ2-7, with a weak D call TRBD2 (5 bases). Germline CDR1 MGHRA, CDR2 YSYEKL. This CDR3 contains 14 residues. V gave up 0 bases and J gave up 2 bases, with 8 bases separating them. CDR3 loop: CASSQDQRPYEQYF. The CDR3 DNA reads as TGCGCCAGCAGCCAAGATCAGCGGCCCTACGAGCAGTACTTC.

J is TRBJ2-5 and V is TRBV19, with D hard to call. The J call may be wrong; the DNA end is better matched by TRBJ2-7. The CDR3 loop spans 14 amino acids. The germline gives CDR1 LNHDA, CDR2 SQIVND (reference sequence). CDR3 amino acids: CASTFRLGPYEQYF. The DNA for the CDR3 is TGTGCCAGTACCTTCCGGCTAGGGCCCTACGAGCAGTACTTC.